Presented here are 5 T cell receptor beta chains from one specimen sequenced in a study of blood T cell repertoires in COVID-19. Sequencing used immunoSEQ multiplex PCR; TCRdb keeps in-frame clones, though not all of them. The sample lists tens of thousands of clones; roughly four fifths were seen once. Sequenced input: peripheral blood. These receptors originate from a man in his 60s with active COVID-19.

CDR3 nucleotide sequence: TGTGCCAGCAGTCGGGTCGTCTTGCAGTTCTTC. Encoded protein: CASSRVVLQFF. The chain couples TRBV12-3 or TRBV12-4 to TRBJ2-1, with D uncertain. This CDR3 comprises 11 residues. V dropped 5 bases and J dropped 12 bases, with 11 bases sitting between them.

V usage is TRBV12-3 or TRBV12-4 and J usage is TRBJ2-1, with a weak D call TRBD2 (6 bases). The CDR3 is 13 amino acids. V lost 5 bases, J lost 8 bases, and 13 bases lay in between. The CDR3 nucleotides read TGTGCCAGCAGTCCCGGGAGTTATTATGAGCAGTTCTTC. Its translation: CASSPGSYYEQFF.

The rearrangement links TRBV4-1 to TRBJ2-4; D possibly corresponds to TRBD2 (6 bases). The CDR3 length is 15 residues. Germline CDR1 is MGHRA and CDR2 is YSYEKL. Trimming took 0 bases from V and 14 from J, leaving 20 bases between them. The CDR3 DNA reads TGCGCCAGCAGCCAAGAATACAGTAGGGAGGCTGATAAGTACTTC. The encoded protein is CASSQEYSREADKYF.

This rearrangement joins TRBV10-3 to TRBJ1-6; possible D gene TRBD1, 5 bases. Germline V gene sequence: CDR1 ENHRY, CDR2 SYGVKD. The length of the CDR3 is 12 residues. The V end was cut by 4 bases, the J end by 9 bases, with 7 bases between. DNA for the CDR3: TGTGCCATCAGTGGGGGCAGTTCACCCCTCCACTTT. It codes for CAISGGSSPLHF.

This clone was seen only a few times. Written as DNA, the CDR3 is TGTGCCAGCACCAACATCCGGGACAGGGGGCTAAATGAGCAGTTCTTC. Translated, it gives CASTNIRDRGLNEQFF. The gene calls are TRBV7-8 and TRBJ2-1, with TRBD1 identical over 12 bases. The CDR3 has 16 amino acids. J gave up 7 bases and V 7 bases, and 11 bases lay outside the gene matches. The germline gives CDR1 SGHVS, CDR2 FQNEAQ.